The 26 T cell receptor beta chains in this list originate from one sample, sequenced in a study of blood T cells in healthy people across ages. With a J-beta primer mix and a sample-barcoded 5' primer, a second PCR ran about 7 to 12 cycles. In TCRdb, the 5' RACE reads were re-called with MiXCR into one record per CDR3 protein. The repertoire holds about 640,000 distinct CDR3 sequences, with approximately 59% as singletons. Sequences were obtained from blood. These receptors originate from a man in his sixties in good health.

This clonotype was observed a few times. This chain links TRBV5-1 with TRBJ2-7, with 7 bases lining up with TRBD2. CDR3 length: 14 residues. Germline trimming cut 4 bases from V and 1 base from J; bases unmatched to any gene: 5. Germline V gene data show CDR1 as SGHRS and CDR2 as YFSETQ. This CDR3 is CASSPGGRSYEQYF. The CDR3 nucleotides read TGCGCCAGCAGCCCGGGGGGACGGTCCTACGAGCAGTACTTC.

This chain joins TRBV6-1 and TRBJ1-2, with D unclear. Germline V gives CDR1 MNHNS, CDR2 SASEGT. This CDR3 is 14 amino acids long. With 3 bases removed from V and 5 bases from J, the gap between germline ends came to 13 bases. The CDR3 bases are TGTGCCAGCAGTGACATCAAGATCCCGTATGGCTACACCTTC. Translated, it gives CASSDIKIPYGYTF.

The chain is built from TRBV20-1 and TRBJ2-5, with D unresolved. CDR1 and CDR2 (germline): DFQATT, SNEGSKA (reference sequence). This CDR3 has 13 residues. V lost 2 bases, J lost 4 bases, and 11 bases lay in between. CDR3: CSARPSQSETQYF. For the CDR3, the DNA is TGCAGTGCTAGACCGAGCCAGTCAGAGACCCAGTACTTC.

This chain joins TRBV6-5 and TRBJ2-6; the D gene is possibly TRBD2 (5 bases). Germline V gives CDR1 MNHEY, CDR2 SVGAGI. This CDR3 has 16 residues. The V end lost 4 bases, the J end lost 0 bases, and 10 bases lay between the germline ends. CDR3 sequence: CASSSPSFSGANVLTF. CDR3 DNA sequence: TGTGCCAGCAGTTCCCCTAGCTTCTCTGGGGCCAACGTCCTGACTTTC.

The V gene is TRBV28, the J gene TRBJ2-4; D remains ambiguous. CDR1 MDHEN and CDR2 SYDVKM come from the germline V gene. The length of the CDR3 is 14 residues. V dropped 7 bases and J dropped 0 bases, with 10 bases sitting between them. CDR3 DNA sequence: TGTGCCAGCACCGTCCATAGAGCCAAAAACATTCAGTACTTC. It translates to CASTVHRAKNIQYF.

The chain couples TRBV7-2 to TRBJ2-7; D unresolved. The germline gives CDR1 SGHTA, CDR2 FQGNSA. Trimming left V 8 bases short and J 2 bases short, with 13 bases between. The CDR3 totals 13 residues. The CDR3 region is CASGRPGPYEQYF. The CDR3 DNA sequence: TGTGCCAGCGGACGCCCTGGCCCCTACGAGCAGTACTTC.

Only a few counts were recorded for this clonotype. The chain links TRBV28 to TRBJ1-2, with D maybe TRBD1 (5 bases). Trimming stripped 5 bases from V and 4 bases from J, with 11 bases between. The CDR3 has 13 amino acids. The germline CDR1 and CDR2 sequences are MDHEN and SYDVKM. DNA of the CDR3: TGTGCCAGCAGTAAGGGACGGAGCTATGGCTACACCTTC. It is translated as CASSKGRSYGYTF.

This clonotype occurred a few times. The chain uses TRBV6-6 and TRBJ2-5; D ambiguous. Per germline, CDR1 MNHNY and CDR2 SVGAGI (reference sequence). This CDR3 has 12 amino acids. With 7 bases removed from V and 5 bases from J, the gap between germline ends came to 11 bases. The CDR3 coding sequence is TGTGCCAGCACCCGCGATGGGGAGACCCAGTACTTC. This codes for CASTRDGETQYF.

J is TRBJ1-2 and V is TRBV10-3; D gene ambiguous. The germline V and J ends were trimmed by 3 bases and 5 bases, with 10 bases remaining between them. CDR3 size: 13 residues. From germline, CDR1 is ENHRY and CDR2 SYGVKD. CDR3 sequence (DNA): TGTGCCATCAGTGACACGGGGAAATATGGCTACACCTTC. Its translation is CAISDTGKYGYTF.

The CDR3 nucleotides read TGTGCTAGTGGTTTGGTATGGGAGGGCAATCAGCCCCAGCATTTT. Protein sequence: CASGLVWEGNQPQHF. The chain carries TRBV12-5 and TRBJ1-5; no definite D call. This CDR3 has 15 residues. Trimming stripped 0 bases from V and 2 bases from J, with 8 bases between. CDR1 and CDR2 (germline): LGHNT, FRNRAP.

A single count supports this clonotype. The rearrangement links TRBV2 to TRBJ1-2, with D perhaps TRBD1 (5 bases). CDR3 size: 15 residues. The V end was cut by 6 bases, the J end by 6 bases, with 20 bases between. CDR1 SNHLY and CDR2 FYNNEI come from the germline V gene. This CDR3 reads CASSERQLGPHGYTF. As DNA, the CDR3 is TGTGCCAGCAGCGAGAGACAGCTAGGCCCACATGGCTACACCTTC. Full variable domain (outside the CDR3, taken from reference TRBV2 and TRBJ1-2): EPEVTQTPSHQVTQMGQEVILRCVPISNHLYFYWYRQILGQKVEFLVSFYNNEISEKSEIFDDQFSVERPDGSNFTLKIRSTKLEDSAMYFCASSERQLGPHGYTFGSGTRLTVV.

The chain uses TRBV5-1 and TRBJ1-2; the D is unclear. The CDR3 totals 14 residues. CDR1 SGHRS and CDR2 YFSETQ come from the germline V gene. V shed 0 bases and J shed 8 bases, with 14 bases lying between them. This CDR3 reads CASSLAPTPRGYTF. The DNA of the CDR3 is TGCGCCAGCAGCTTGGCCCCTACACCGCGGGGCTACACCTTC. The variable domain in full, completed from reference TRBV5-1 and TRBJ1-2, reads KAGVTQTPRYLIKTRGQQVTLSCSPISGHRSVSWYQQTPGQGLQFLFEYFSETQRNKGNFPGRFSGRQFSNSRSEMNVSTLELGDSALYLCASSLAPTPRGYTFGSGTRLTVV.

V gene TRBV4-1 combines with J gene TRBJ1-5; D unresolved. V was shortened by 1 base and J by 5 bases, with 9 bases between the two germline ends. Per the germline V gene, CDR1 is MGHRA and CDR2 is YSYEKL. This CDR3 is 14 amino acids long. The chain's CDR3 is CASSQGGKDQPQHF. The DNA for the CDR3 is TGCGCCAGCAGCCAAGGGGGAAAAGATCAGCCCCAGCATTTT.

V and J are TRBV12-3 or TRBV12-4 and TRBJ2-5; TRBD1 agrees at 9 bases. The CDR3 totals 13 residues. Germline trimming cut 4 bases from V and 7 bases from J; bases unmatched to any gene: 4. The CDR3 protein is CASSWGQGGTQYF. The CDR3 DNA sequence: TGTGCCAGCAGTTGGGGACAGGGCGGGACCCAGTACTTC.

The V gene is TRBV4-1, the J gene TRBJ2-3, with TRBD2 identical over 7 bases. The germline CDR1 and CDR2 sequences are MGHRA and YSYEKL. This CDR3 is 16 amino acids long. Trimming at V came to 0 bases and at J to 4 bases, leaving 7 bases not matched to a gene. CDR3 amino acids: CASSQDWGEGADTQYF. CDR3 DNA sequence: TGCGCCAGCAGCCAAGATTGGGGGGAGGGCGCAGATACGCAGTATTTT.

This clonotype turned up a few times. This chain links TRBV3-1 with TRBJ2-1, with D perhaps TRBD1 or TRBD2 (6 bases each). V was shortened by 3 bases and J by 2 bases, with 8 bases between the two germline ends. The CDR3 has 14 amino acids. The V gene's germline CDR1 is LGHDT and CDR2 YNNKEL (reference sequence). CDR3 protein: CASSHGGAYNEQFF. CDR3 in DNA: TGTGCCAGCAGCCACGGGGGCGCCTACAATGAGCAGTTCTTC.

This chain joins TRBV3-1 and TRBJ2-1; the D gene is possibly TRBD1 (6 bases). Trimming removed 0 bases at V and 0 bases at J, with 15 bases between. This CDR3 is built from 18 residues. CDR1 is LGHDT and CDR2 is YNNKEL in the germline V gene (reference sequence). In DNA form, the CDR3 reads TGTGCCAGCAGCCAAGATCGTGGGGGCTGGGGCTCCTACAATGAGCAGTTCTTC. It specifies CASSQDRGGWGSYNEQFF.

The V and J genes are TRBV15 and TRBJ2-1, with 12 bases aligning to TRBD2. This CDR3 has 18 residues. V shed 0 bases, J shed 6 bases, and the junction held 9 bases outside the gene matches. The germline V gene has CDR1 LNHNV and CDR2 YYDKDF (reference sequence). CDR3 coding DNA: TGTGCCACCAGCAGAGACCTAGGGCTAGCGGGGGGGAGCAATGAGCAGTTCTTC. This encodes CATSRDLGLAGGSNEQFF.

This chain connects TRBV10-3 to TRBJ2-1, with 7 positions matching TRBD2. J gave up 4 bases and V 3 bases, and 3 bases lay outside the gene matches. Germline V CDR1 and CDR2: ENHRY, SYGVKD. This CDR3 has 14 amino acids. The CDR3 is CAISEGREYNEQFF. CDR3 nucleotide sequence: TGTGCCATCAGTGAAGGGCGGGAGTACAATGAGCAGTTCTTC.

The chain recombines TRBV20-1 with TRBJ2-1; 14 bases are shared with TRBD2. This CDR3 spans 14 amino acids. The germline V gene has CDR1 DFQATT and CDR2 SNEGSKA (reference sequence). After removal of 5 bases from V and 10 bases from J, the junction contained 7 bases not matched to a gene. The CDR3 region has the DNA TGCAGTGCTTCGACTAGCGGGGGGGCAGGAGAGCAGTTCTTC. Translated: CSASTSGGAGEQFF.

V is TRBV2 and J is TRBJ2-7; D gene uncertain. The CDR3 is made up of 11 amino acids. The germline V and J ends were trimmed by 4 bases and 6 bases, with 7 bases remaining between them. Germline CDR1 SNHLY, CDR2 FYNNEI. The CDR3 reads CASSATGEQYF. CDR3 sequence (DNA): TGTGCCAGCAGTGCCACGGGCGAGCAGTACTTC.

V is TRBV7-2 and J is TRBJ2-1, with D uncertain. The CDR3 runs 14 residues. With 3 bases removed from V and 5 bases from J, the gap between germline ends came to 11 bases. Germline CDR1 reads SGHTA; CDR2 reads FQGNSA. CDR3 nucleotides: TGTGCCAGCAGCTTGTCGCGTACCCACAATGAGCAGTTCTTC. This encodes CASSLSRTHNEQFF.

The rearrangement uses TRBV7-2 and TRBJ2-3; D is ambiguous. The CDR3 covers 13 residues. V shed 5 bases and J shed 5 bases, with 11 bases lying between them. The germline V gene has CDR1 SGHTA and CDR2 FQGNSA. The chain's CDR3 is CASSPRRGDTQYF. The CDR3 DNA follows: TGTGCCAGCAGCCCCCGCCGCGGAGATACGCAGTATTTT.

The chain is built from TRBV29-1 and TRBJ2-7; D is perhaps TRBD1 (5 bases). The closer fit of TRBJ2-5 to the DNA end suggests the J call may be wrong. The CDR3 has 13 residues. Looked up from germline, CDR1 is SQVTM and CDR2 is ANQGSEA. CDR3 bases: TGCAGCGTTGATAGCAGGGTGGGGGAGACCCAGTACTTC. Translating it yields CSVDSRVGETQYF.

V usage is TRBV6-2 or TRBV6-3 and J usage is TRBJ1-5; 7 nucleotides align to TRBD1. This CDR3 is 17 amino acids long. CDR1 MNHEY and CDR2 SVGEGT come from the germline V gene. With V trimmed by 6 bases and J by 5 bases, 16 bases remained unmatched. The CDR3 reads CASRPPPTGSRHQPQHF. Here the CDR3 DNA reads TGTGCCAGCAGGCCCCCGCCGACAGGGAGCAGACATCAGCCCCAGCATTTT.

V gene TRBV10-3 combines with J gene TRBJ2-1; 12 bases are a match to TRBD2. Germline-derived CDR1 and CDR2 are ENHRY and SYGVKD. V lost 8 bases and J lost 7; bases outside the gene matches: 6. The CDR3 has 14 amino acids. CDR3 in amino acids: CAIRRLAGVNEQFF. CDR3 coding DNA: TGTGCCATCCGTCGACTAGCGGGGGTGAATGAGCAGTTCTTC.